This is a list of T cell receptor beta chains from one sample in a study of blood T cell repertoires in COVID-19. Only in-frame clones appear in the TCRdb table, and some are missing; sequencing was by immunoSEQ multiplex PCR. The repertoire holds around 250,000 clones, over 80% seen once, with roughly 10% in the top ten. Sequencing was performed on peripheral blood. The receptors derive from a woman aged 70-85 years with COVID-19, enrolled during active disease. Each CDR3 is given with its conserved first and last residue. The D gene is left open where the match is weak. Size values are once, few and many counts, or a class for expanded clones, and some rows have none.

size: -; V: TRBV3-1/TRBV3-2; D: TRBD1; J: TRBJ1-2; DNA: TGTGCCAGCAGCCAAGAATTTTCCGGGACAGGGGGCGGCTACACCTTC; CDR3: CASSQEFSGTGGGYTF
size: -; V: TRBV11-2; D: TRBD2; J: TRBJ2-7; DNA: TGTGCCAGCAGCTTAGATCTAGGGACTACTATTCTCGAGCAGTACTTC; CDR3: CASSLDLGTTILEQYF
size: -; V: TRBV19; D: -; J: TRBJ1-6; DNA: TGTGCCAGTAGTACGTTGACAGATTCACCCCTCCACTTT; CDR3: CASSTLTDSPLHF
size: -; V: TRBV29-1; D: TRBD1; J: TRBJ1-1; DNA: TGCAGCGCTACTAACAGGGGAGGCACTGAAGCTTTCTTT; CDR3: CSATNRGGTEAFF
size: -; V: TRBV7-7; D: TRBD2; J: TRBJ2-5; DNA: TGTGCTAGCAGCCGAACTAGCGGACCCCAAGAGACCCAGTACTTC; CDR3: CASSRTSGPQETQYF
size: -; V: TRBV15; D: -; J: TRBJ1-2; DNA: TGTGCCACCAGCAGCCTCAGGGCTAACTATGGCTACACCTTC; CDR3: CATSSLRANYGYTF
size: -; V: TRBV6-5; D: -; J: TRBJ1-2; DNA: TGTGCCAGCAGTTTAAGCACAGATACCTATGGCTACACCTTC; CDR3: CASSLSTDTYGYTF
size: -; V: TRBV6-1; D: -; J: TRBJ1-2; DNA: TGTGCCAGCAGTGAAAAGTTAGCTAACTATGGCTACACCTTC; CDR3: CASSEKLANYGYTF
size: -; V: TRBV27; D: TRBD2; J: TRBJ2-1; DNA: TGTGCCAGCAGTTTACTAGCGGGGGAGGGGAATGAGCAGTTCTTC; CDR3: CASSLLAGEGNEQFF
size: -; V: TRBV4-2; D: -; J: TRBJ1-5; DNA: TGTGCCAGCAGCCAACCAGGGCCGACTAGCAATCAGCCCCAGCATTTT; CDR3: CASSQPGPTSNQPQHF
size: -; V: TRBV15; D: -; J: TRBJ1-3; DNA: TGTGCCACCAGCTCGACATTCTCTGGGAACACCATATATTTT; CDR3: CATSSTFSGNTIYF
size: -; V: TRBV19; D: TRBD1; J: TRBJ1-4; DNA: TGTGCCAGTAGTACGGGACAGGCGCCAGCTAATGAAAAACTGTTTTTT; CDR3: CASSTGQAPANEKLFF
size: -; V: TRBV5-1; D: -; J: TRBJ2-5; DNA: TGCGCCAGCAGCTTCGGACAGAGGGCAGAGACCCAGTACTTC; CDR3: CASSFGQRAETQYF
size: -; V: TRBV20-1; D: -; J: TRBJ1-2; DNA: TGCAGTGCTCTGAGTGGTGGCTACACCTTC; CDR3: CSALSGGYTF
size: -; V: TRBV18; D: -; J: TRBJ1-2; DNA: TGTGCCAGCTCACCACAAAACACGGTACCAGGCTATGGCTACACCTTC; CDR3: CASSPQNTVPGYGYTF
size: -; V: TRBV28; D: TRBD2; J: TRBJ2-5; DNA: TGTGCCAGCAGTGATAGCGGGGCACAAGAGACCCAGTACTTC; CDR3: CASSDSGAQETQYF
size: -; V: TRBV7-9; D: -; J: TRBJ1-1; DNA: TGTGCCAGCAGCCCCCAAATGGGGGGTAACACTGAAGCTTTCTTT; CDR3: CASSPQMGGNTEAFF
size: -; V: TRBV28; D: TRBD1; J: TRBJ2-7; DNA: TGTGCCAGCAGTTTCGGCCGGGACAGGGGTTACGAGCAGTACTTC; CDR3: CASSFGRDRGYEQYF
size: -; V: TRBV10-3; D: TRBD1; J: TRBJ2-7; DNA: TGTGCCATCAGTGCGGGACAGGGGAACTACGAGCAGTACTTC; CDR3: CAISAGQGNYEQYF
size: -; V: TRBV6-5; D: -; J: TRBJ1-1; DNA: TGTGCCAGCAGCAGGATCGGGAACACTGAAGCTTTCTTT; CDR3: CASSRIGNTEAFF
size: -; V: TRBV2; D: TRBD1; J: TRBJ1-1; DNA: TGTGCCAGCAGTGGGGACAGGGGAAGTGGCACTGAAGCTTTCTTT; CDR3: CASSGDRGSGTEAFF
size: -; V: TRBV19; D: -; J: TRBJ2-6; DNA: TGTGCCAGTAGTATTAGTGGGGCCAACGTCCTGACTTTC; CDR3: CASSISGANVLTF
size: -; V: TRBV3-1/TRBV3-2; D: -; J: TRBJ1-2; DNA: TGTGCCAGCAGCCAAGATCCAGGGGTGGTCTATGGCTACACCTTC; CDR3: CASSQDPGVVYGYTF
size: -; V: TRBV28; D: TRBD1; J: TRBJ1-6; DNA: TGTGCCAGCAGTCCGGGACAGGGGTCTTCACCCCTCCACTTT; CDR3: CASSPGQGSSPLHF
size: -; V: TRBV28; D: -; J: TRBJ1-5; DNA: TGTGCCAGCAGTTTAACCGGGACACGGTTGCAGCCCCAGCATTTT; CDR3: CASSLTGTRLQPQHF
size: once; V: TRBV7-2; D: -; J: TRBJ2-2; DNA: TGTGCCAGCAGCAAGACTAGTTCGGATGGGGGGGAGCTGTTTTTT; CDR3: CASSKTSSDGGELFF
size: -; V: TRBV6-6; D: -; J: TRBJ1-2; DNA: TGTGCCAGCCATGGGCAGGTGCCCGAGAGTGGCTACACCTTC; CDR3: CASHGQVPESGYTF
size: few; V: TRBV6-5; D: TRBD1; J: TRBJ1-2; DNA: TGTGCCAGCGCCTTGACAGGGAAGGATGGCTACACCTTC; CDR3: CASALTGKDGYTF
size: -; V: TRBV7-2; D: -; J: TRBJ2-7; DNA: TGTGCCAGCAGCCCAGGGACTCTAACCTACGAGCAGTACTTC; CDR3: CASSPGTLTYEQYF
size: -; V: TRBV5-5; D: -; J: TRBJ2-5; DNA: TGTGCCAGCAGCTTGGACACCATTCGTTCGGAGACCCAGTACTTC; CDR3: CASSLDTIRSETQYF
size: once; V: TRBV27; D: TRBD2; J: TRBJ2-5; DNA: TGTGCCAGCAGCTTGGCGGGAGTGTTGGAGACCCAGTACTTC; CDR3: CASSLAGVLETQYF
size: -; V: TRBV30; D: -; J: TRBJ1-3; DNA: TGTGCCTGGAGTGCCGTTAGAAACACCATATATTTT; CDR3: CAWSAVRNTIYF
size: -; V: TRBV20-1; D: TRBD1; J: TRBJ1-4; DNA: TGCAGTGCTAGTCGGAGGACAGGGGGCAATGAAAAACTGTTTTTT; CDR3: CSASRRTGGNEKLFF
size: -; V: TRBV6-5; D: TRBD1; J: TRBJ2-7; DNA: TGTGCCAGCAGCCGAGACAGGGACTCCTACGAGCAGTACTTC; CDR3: CASSRDRDSYEQYF
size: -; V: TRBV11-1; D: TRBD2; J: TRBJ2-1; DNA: TGTGCCAGCAGCAAAGGGACTAGCGGATACAATGAGCAGTTCTTC; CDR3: CASSKGTSGYNEQFF
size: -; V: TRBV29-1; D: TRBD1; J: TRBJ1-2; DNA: TGCAGCGTTGTCGGCAGGGGGAACTATGGCTACACCTTC; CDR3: CSVVGRGNYGYTF
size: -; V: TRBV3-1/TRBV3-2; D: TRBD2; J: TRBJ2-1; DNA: TGTGCCAGCAGCCAATACTTGACTAGCGGGAGTAATGAGCAGTTCTTC; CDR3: CASSQYLTSGSNEQFF
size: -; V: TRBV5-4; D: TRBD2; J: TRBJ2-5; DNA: TGTGCCAGCACCATCCAAGGAGCGGGAGGAGAGACCCAGTACTTC; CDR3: CASTIQGAGGETQYF